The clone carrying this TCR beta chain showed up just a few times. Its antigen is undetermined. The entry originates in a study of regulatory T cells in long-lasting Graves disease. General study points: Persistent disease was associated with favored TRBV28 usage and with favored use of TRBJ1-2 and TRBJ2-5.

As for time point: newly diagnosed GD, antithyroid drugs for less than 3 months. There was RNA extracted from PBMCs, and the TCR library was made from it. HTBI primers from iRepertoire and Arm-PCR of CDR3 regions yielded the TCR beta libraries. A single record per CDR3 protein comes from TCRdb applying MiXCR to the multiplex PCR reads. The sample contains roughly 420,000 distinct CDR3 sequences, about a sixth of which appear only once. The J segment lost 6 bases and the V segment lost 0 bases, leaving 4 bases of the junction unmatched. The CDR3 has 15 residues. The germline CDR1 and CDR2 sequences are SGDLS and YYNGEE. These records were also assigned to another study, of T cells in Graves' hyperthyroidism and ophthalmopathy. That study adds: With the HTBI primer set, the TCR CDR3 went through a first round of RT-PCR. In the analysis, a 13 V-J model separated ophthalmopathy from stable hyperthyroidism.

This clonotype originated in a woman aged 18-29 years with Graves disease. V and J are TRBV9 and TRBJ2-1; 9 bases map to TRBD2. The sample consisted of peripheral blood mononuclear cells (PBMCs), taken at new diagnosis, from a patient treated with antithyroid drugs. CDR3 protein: CASSVGSGRGNEQFF. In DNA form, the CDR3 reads TGTGCCAGCAGCGTAGGTAGCGGGAGAGGCAATGAGCAGTTCTTC.